These 10 T cell receptor beta chains originate from one sample sequenced in a study of tumor and adjacent non-tumor tissue in lung cancer. The template was RNA from unsorted bulk tissue. The library came from three nested PCR rounds adapted from ARM-PCR protocols. Each CDR3 protein is one row after TCRdb ran MiXCR on the multiplex PCR reads. In the table there are 220,000 or so distinct CDR3 sequences, 70% to 75% of which are singletons. The specimen was lung tumor tissue. The receptors come from a man aged 60-69 years with non-small cell lung cancer.

This chain links TRBV11-2 with TRBJ2-2, with unresolved D. Per germline, CDR1 SGHAT and CDR2 FQNNGV. V was trimmed by 0 bases and J by 5 bases, leaving 7 bases between them. The CDR3 totals 14 residues. CDR3 amino acids: CASSLDGKTGELFF. In DNA, the CDR3 is TGTGCCAGCAGCTTAGACGGAAAGACCGGGGAGCTGTTTTTT.

Note on this clonotype: This clone may be a read error of a much larger clone one base away. This chain uses TRBV6-1 with TRBJ2-4; D possibly corresponds to TRBD1 (7 bases). The V end was cut by 4 bases, the J end by 9 bases, with 19 bases between. CDR1 is MNHNS and CDR2 is SASEGT in the germline V gene. The CDR3 covers 15 residues. As DNA, the CDR3 is TGTGCCAGCAGTGCCTTGCAGGGGGTGCGGGGCATTCAGTACTTC. It specifies CASSALQGVRGIQYF.

In its sample, this clonotype was seen a few times. It may be a read error: a sequence one base away is much more abundant. This chain links TRBV4-3 with TRBJ2-6, with a weak D call TRBD1 (6 bases). CDR3 size: 16 residues. Germline CDR1 reads LGHNA; CDR2 reads YSLEER. The CDR3 protein is CSSSAQGGTGANVLTF. The CDR3 DNA is TGCTCCAGCAGCGCACAGGGTGGAACTGGGGCCAACGTCCTGACTTTC.

A remark on this clonotype: A read error may account for a junction end that differs from germline. The chain joins TRBV12-3 or TRBV12-4 to TRBJ1-2; D gene unclear. The CDR3 is made up of 13 amino acids. The CDR3 protein is CASSCRPGYGYTF. In nucleotides, the CDR3 is TGTGCCAGCAGTTGTAGACCTGGGTATGGCTATACCTTC.

This clonotype appeared once. Its ends do not fully match the called genes, so a read error is possible. Written as DNA, the CDR3 is TGTGCCAGCAATTTAGTTCGGCAGGTTAAGACAGATACGCAGTATTTT. This translates into CASNLVRQVKTDTQYF. The rearrangement joins TRBV12-3 or TRBV12-4 to TRBJ2-3; D not certain. This CDR3 is built from 16 residues.

This clonotype was seen only a few times. A much more abundant neighbour one base away suggests this may be a read error. V usage is TRBV20-1 and J usage is TRBJ2-1; a possible D gene is TRBD2 (6 bases). V gave up 4 bases and J gave up 5 bases, with 12 bases separating them. The CDR3 loop spans 13 amino acids. The V gene's germline CDR1 is DFQATT and CDR2 SNEGSKA (reference sequence). This CDR3 is CSATVCGNNEQFF. The CDR3 DNA sequence: TGCAGTGCTACCGTATGCGGGAACAATGAGCAGTTCTTC.

The rearrangement uses TRBV20-1 and TRBJ2-5; 12 nucleotides line up with TRBD2. Germline loops: CDR1 DFQATT, CDR2 SNEGSKA (reference sequence). With 2 bases clipped from V and 5 bases from J, the junction kept 9 bases outside the gene matches. This CDR3 comprises 16 residues. CDR3 protein: CSARRLAGDTGETQYF. The CDR3 DNA sequence: TGCAGTGCTAGAAGACTAGCGGGGGATACGGGGGAGACCCAGTACTTC.

V and J are TRBV10-2 and TRBJ2-7, with D possibly being TRBD2 (6 bases). Trimming left V 4 bases short and J 3 bases short, with 10 bases between. Germline lookup yields CDR1 WSHSY and CDR2 SAAADI. The CDR3 has 13 residues. In nucleotides, the CDR3 is TGCGCCAGCAGTGGGGCTAGCGTCTACGAGCAGTACTTC. Protein product: CASSGASVYEQYF.

This chain connects TRBV6-2 or TRBV6-3 to TRBJ2-1, with 7 bases matching TRBD2. The trim removed 5 bases at V and 9 bases at J, leaving 7 bases unmatched. In germline, CDR1 is MNHEY, CDR2 SVGEGT. CDR3 length equals 13 residues. The DNA for the CDR3 is TGTGCCAGCAGTCCACCAGCGGGACTTGAGCAGTTCTTC. This sequence encodes CASSPPAGLEQFF.

A remark on this clonotype: The junction shows a germline mismatch at one end, possibly a read error. CDR3 residues: CASGVSGNTVYF. CDR3 nucleotide sequence: TGTGCCAGTGGAGTCTCTGGAAACACCGTATATTTT. The chain carries TRBV12-3 or TRBV12-4 and TRBJ1-3; no definite D call. This CDR3 region has 12 residues.